The 32 T cell receptor beta chains reported below all come from one sample, sequenced in a study of metastatic and nonmetastatic thyroid tumors. From the PCR reads, TCRdb re-called clones with MiXCR. Here the sample spans 42,000 or so clones, about 19% being singletons. Every patient underwent thyroid surgery untreated. The source material was tumor tissue. The source of these receptors is a female donor with papillary thyroid cancer or a benign thyroid nodule (not recorded which). Some clones in this sample may be carry-over from other donors' samples.

The rearrangement uses TRBV6-1 and TRBJ2-5; D not resolved. V lost 3 bases and J 4 bases, leaving 9 bases between the germline ends. This CDR3 is built from 13 residues. Germline V CDR1 and CDR2: MNHNS, SASEGT. The CDR3 DNA follows: TGTGCCAGCAGTGAGGGTGTCGCAGAGACCCAGTACTTC. Translation: CASSEGVAETQYF.

Concerning this clone: At one boundary the junction diverges from the germline segment, which might be a read error. The chain carries TRBV11-2 and TRBJ2-2; 12 bases map to TRBD2. Germline assignment: CDR1 SGHAT and CDR2 FQNNGV. There are 16 residues in the CDR3. CDR3 DNA sequence: TGTGCCAGCAGCCCAGGGACTAGCGGGCTCACCGGGGAGCCGTTTTTT. Protein product: CASSPGTSGLTGEPFF. Variable domain in full (rest from reference TRBV11-2 and TRBJ2-2): EAGVAQSPRYKIIEKRQSVAFWCNPISGHATLYWYQQILGQGPKLLIQFQNNGVVDDSQLPKDRFSAERLKGVDSTLKIQPAKLEDSAVYLCASSPGTSGLTGEPFFGEGSRLTVL.

About this clone: A read error may be the cause here, since a much bigger clone is one base away. J is TRBJ1-2 and V is TRBV3-1; perhaps TRBD1 as D (6 bases). The germline V and J ends were trimmed by 8 bases and 5 bases, with 12 bases remaining between them. CDR3 length: 12 amino acids. Per the germline V gene, CDR1 is LGHDT and CDR2 is YNNKEL (reference sequence). The CDR3 sequence is CASGPQGYGYTF. The DNA for the CDR3 is TGTGCCAGCGGCCCACAGGGTTATGGCTACACCTTC.

This clone was detected ten times or more. This chain connects TRBV5-1 to TRBJ1-3; no firm D call. CDR1 SGHRS and CDR2 YFSETQ come from the germline V gene. The V and J ends lost 0 bases and 1 base respectively, with 5 bases between them. The CDR3 runs 14 residues. In DNA form, the CDR3 reads TGCGCCAGCAGCTTGGATGGGTCTGGAAACACCATATATTTT. It codes for CASSLDGSGNTIYF. The variable domain in full, completed from reference TRBV5-1 and TRBJ1-3, reads KAGVTQTPRYLIKTRGQQVTLSCSPISGHRSVSWYQQTPGQGLQFLFEYFSETQRNKGNFPGRFSGRQFSNSRSEMNVSTLELGDSALYLCASSLDGSGNTIYFGEGSWLTVV.

The chain couples TRBV5-1 to TRBJ2-7; no clear D. From germline, CDR1 is SGHRS and CDR2 YFSETQ. The length of the CDR3 is 14 residues. The V and J ends lost 1 base and 2 bases respectively, with 10 bases between them. The CDR3 nucleotides are TGCGCCAGCAGCTTGTTTCCGGGCGCCTACGAGCAGTACTTC. Encoded protein: CASSLFPGAYEQYF.

This clone was detected only a few times. This chain uses TRBV27 with TRBJ2-7, with D hard to call. The CDR3 length is 13 residues. The germline V and J ends were trimmed by 3 bases and 2 bases, with 8 bases remaining between them. The germline V gene encodes CDR1 MNHEY and CDR2 SMNVEV (reference sequence). For the CDR3, the DNA is TGTGCCAGCAGTTTGGACGCTCCCTACGAGCAGTACTTC. As protein: CASSLDAPYEQYF.

As for this clone: Being one base from a much bigger clone, this may be a read error. It is likely a read error, because the conserved phenylalanine at the end of the CDR3 is missing. The V and J genes are TRBV24-1 and TRBJ1-4; 9 bases match TRBD1. Germline trimming cut 3 bases from V and 8 bases from J; bases unmatched to any gene: 6. Germline CDR1 is KGHDR and CDR2 is SFDVKD. The CDR3 sequence is 15 residues long. DNA for the CDR3: TGTGCCACCAGTGATACCGGGACAGGGAACGAAAAACTGTTTCTT. Protein: CATSDTGTGNEKLFL.

This clone was observed at least ten times. The CDR3 DNA follows: TGTGCCAGCAGGCAGACAGGTCTAGATACGCAGTATTTT. Translated: CASRQTGLDTQYF. J is TRBJ2-3 and V is TRBV6-2 or TRBV6-3, with D maybe TRBD1 (6 bases). Germline V CDR1 and CDR2: MNHEY, SVGEGT. The CDR3 totals 13 residues. V lost 6 bases to trimming and J lost 5 bases, with 12 bases between them.

About this clone itself: The junction departs from germline at one end; a sequencing error may be responsible. CDR3 region: CASSSDVGGTDTQYF. The CDR3 DNA reads TGTGCCAGCAGCTCCGACGTGGGGGGCACAGATACACAGTATTTT. The V and J genes are TRBV11-2 and TRBJ2-3; perhaps D is TRBD1 or TRBD2 (6 bases each). Per the germline V gene, CDR1 is SGHAT and CDR2 is FQNNGV. This CDR3 has 15 amino acids.

This clone was recorded at least ten times. The rearrangement uses TRBV11-2 and TRBJ2-1; D unresolved. The CDR3 is 14 residues long. From germline, CDR1 is SGHAT and CDR2 FQNNGV. V gave up 1 base and J gave up 5 bases, with 9 bases separating them. The CDR3 sequence is CASSLVPTNNEQFF. In nucleotides, the CDR3 is TGTGCCAGCAGCTTAGTCCCTACAAACAATGAGCAGTTCTTC.

Worth noting for this clone: It is likely a read error, because the conserved phenylalanine at the end of the CDR3 is missing. Because the CDR3's place on the DNA is in doubt, the DNA is left out and the CDR3 is given as listed by TCRdb. The chain combines TRBV28 with TRBJ1-2; the DNA was not compared with TRBD1, the D call given in the table. The CDR3 spans 14 amino acids, including both terminal residues. Germline V CDR1 and CDR2: MDHEN, SYDVKM. The chain's CDR3 is CASSLGTGTGGLTL.

The chain recombines TRBV6-2 or TRBV6-3 with TRBJ1-1; D unclear. Germline CDR1 reads MNHEY; CDR2 reads SVGEGT. The CDR3 covers 14 residues. Trimming cost V 1 base and J 1 base, with 7 bases left between them. CDR3 loop: CASSYFAGNTEAFF. In nucleotides, the CDR3 is TGTGCCAGCAGTTACTTTGCAGGGAACACTGAAGCTTTCTTT.

The chain uses TRBV20-1 and TRBJ2-1; either TRBD1 or TRBD2 may fit D (7 bases each). V lost 6 bases to trimming and J lost 10 bases, with 19 bases between them. Germline loops: CDR1 DFQATT, CDR2 SNEGSKA (reference sequence). The CDR3 extends over 13 amino acids. The CDR3 reads CSAPGGVRVEQFF. DNA for the CDR3: TGCAGTGCCCCAGGGGGGGTTCGCGTGGAGCAGTTCTTC.

The chain is built from TRBV7-3 and TRBJ1-5, with D perhaps TRBD1 (6 bases). Trimming cost V 5 bases and J 5 bases, with 10 bases left between them. CDR1 is SGHTA, CDR2 FQGTGA, per germline. The CDR3 length is 13 residues. The CDR3 protein is CASSKGGDQPQHF. The CDR3 coding sequence is TGTGCCAGCAGCAAGGGGGGGGATCAGCCCCAGCATTTT.

This clone was counted ten times or more. J is TRBJ1-5 and V is TRBV19; a possible D gene is TRBD1 (5 bases). Germline CDR1 LNHDA, CDR2 SQIVND (reference sequence). This CDR3 is built from 14 residues. V was cut by 9 bases and J by 0 bases, with 12 bases left in between. The CDR3 sequence: CASERQGSNQPQHF. CDR3 bases: TGTGCCAGCGAACGGCAGGGTAGCAATCAGCCCCAGCATTTT.

Worth noting for this clone: A junction boundary mismatches the germline segment, possibly from a read error. V and J are TRBV20-1 and TRBJ1-5, with D possibly TRBD1 on 5 matching bases. This CDR3 comprises 17 residues. Per germline, CDR1 DFQATT and CDR2 SNEGSKA (reference sequence). The CDR3 coding sequence is TGCAGTGCTATAAAGTTGGAGGGACCCGGGAGCAACCAGCCCCAGCATTTT. Amino acids: CSAIKLEGPGSNQPQHF.

With regard to this clone: A much larger clone sits a single nucleotide away, making a read error possible. V and J are TRBV11-2 and TRBJ1-4, with TRBD1 identical over 8 bases. Per the germline V gene, CDR1 is SGHAT and CDR2 is FQNNGV. V dropped 0 bases and J dropped 11; count of bases not matched to a gene: 8. CDR3 size: 15 residues. The CDR3 loop reads CASSLDGTGARKLFF. CDR3 bases: TGTGCCAGCAGCTTAGATGGGACAGGAGCTAGGAAACTGTTTTTT.

This clone was seen repeatedly, ten times or more. The V call is TRBV7-2, the J call TRBJ2-1; D unclear. Germline V gene sequence: CDR1 SGHTA, CDR2 FQGNSA. The CDR3 covers 12 residues. V lost 5 bases and J lost 11, with 13 bases in between. CDR3 DNA: TGTGCCAGCAGCAGAGGTTTTCAGAAGCAGTTCTTC. This encodes CASSRGFQKQFF.

This clone has a count of ten or more. A much larger clone lies one base from this, so it may be a read error. The sample contains more than one DNA sequence encoding this CDR3. The J gene is TRBJ2-7, the V gene TRBV11-2, with 8 bases identical to TRBD2. Losses at the gene ends were 0 bases for V and 2 bases for J; bases not matched to a gene: 15. Germline CDR1 SGHAT, CDR2 FQNNGV. The CDR3 is 19 residues long. The CDR3 DNA sequence: TGTGCCAGCAGCTTAGAGCCCACTACTAGCGGTGGGCCCACCTACGAGCAGTACTTC. Protein: CASSLEPTTSGGPTYEQYF.

This chain joins TRBV6-2 or TRBV6-3 and TRBJ2-2; no firm D call. This CDR3 is 16 amino acids long. Per the germline V gene, CDR1 is MNHEY and CDR2 is SVGEGT. V dropped 0 bases and J dropped 2 bases, with 10 bases sitting between them. The CDR3 DNA is TGTGCCAGCAGTTACTCGCGCAGGAAAAACACCGGGGAGCTGTTTTTT. Its protein is CASSYSRRKNTGELFF.

This clone has ten or more counts. The chain joins TRBV20-1 to TRBJ1-4, with 7 bases aligning to TRBD1. This CDR3 is built from 16 residues. Germline lookup yields CDR1 DFQATT and CDR2 SNEGSKA (reference sequence). V shed 0 bases and J 8 bases; nucleotides not matched to a gene: 12. This CDR3 reads CSARDIFYQGGEKLFF. CDR3 coding DNA: TGCAGTGCTAGAGATATCTTCTATCAGGGGGGGGAAAAACTGTTTTTT.

This chain joins TRBV4-2 and TRBJ2-1; TRBD2 agrees at 7 bases. Germline values: CDR1 LGHNA, CDR2 YNFKEQ. The J segment lost 3 bases and the V segment lost 3 bases, leaving 5 bases of the junction unmatched. The CDR3 spans 15 residues. The CDR3 region is CASSQPGLNYNEQFF. The CDR3 coding sequence is TGTGCCAGCAGCCAGCCGGGACTAAACTACAATGAGCAGTTCTTC.

This clone was seen only a few times. Since a much larger clone is just one base distant, this may be a read error. In the same sample, other DNA sequences code for this CDR3. V usage is TRBV5-1 and J usage is TRBJ1-4; 10 nucleotides align to TRBD1. The CDR3 contains 15 residues. Germline V gives CDR1 SGHRS, CDR2 YFSETQ. Here the CDR3 reads CASSSRTGGNEKLFF. The CDR3, as DNA: TGCGCCAGCAGCTCGAGGACAGGGGGGAATGAAAAGCTGTTTTTT. The full variable domain, in which reference TRBV5-1 and TRBJ1-4 provide the parts outside the CDR3, is KAGVTQTPRYLIKTRGQQVTLSCSPISGHRSVSWYQQTPGQGLQFLFEYFSETQRNKGNFPGRFSGRQFSNSRSEMNVSTLELGDSALYLCASSSRTGGNEKLFFGSGTQLSVL.

Remarks on this clone: At one end, the junction sequence differs from germline, possibly due to a read error. The chain joins TRBV5-1 to TRBJ1-5; D remains ambiguous. Per the germline V gene, CDR1 is SGHRS and CDR2 is YFSETQ. The CDR3 length is 15 residues. The CDR3 sequence: CAGSPDLATNQPQHF. The CDR3 DNA reads TGCGCCGGCAGCCCCGACTTGGCAACTAATCAGCCCCAGCATTTT.

This clone has at least ten counts. This chain uses TRBV6-4 with TRBJ1-5; D is perhaps TRBD1 (5 bases). V dropped 11 bases and J dropped 6 bases, with 11 bases sitting between them. CDR1 MRHNA and CDR2 SNTAGT come from the germline V gene. The CDR3 is made up of 11 amino acids. In DNA, the CDR3 is TGTGCCTCCGGGGGGTCTCAGCCCCAGCATTTT. Its protein is CASGGSQPQHF.

This clone was seen many times. The J gene is TRBJ2-1, the V gene TRBV25-1; maybe TRBD1 (6 bases). Germline CDR1 reads MGHDK; CDR2 reads SYGVNS. The CDR3 spans 15 residues. V lost 7 bases to trimming and J lost 2 bases, with 15 bases between them. The CDR3 bases are TGTGCCAGCACCCAGGGGAGCACAGCCTACAATGAGCAGTTCTTC. As protein: CASTQGSTAYNEQFF.

This clone was recorded many times. The chain couples TRBV30 to TRBJ1-3; D gene unclear. The CDR3 covers 15 residues. Per the germline V gene, CDR1 is GTSNPN and CDR2 is SVGIG (reference sequence). V was cut by 5 bases and J by 0 bases, with 14 bases left in between. CDR3 nucleotides: TGTGCCTGGCACCTACCGAGGTTCTCTGGAAACACCATATATTTT. It codes for CAWHLPRFSGNTIYF.

This clone came up many times. V usage is TRBV11-1 and J usage is TRBJ2-7; D possibly corresponds to TRBD2 (6 bases). Germline V lookup: CDR1 SGHAT, CDR2 FQDESV (reference sequence). V was cut by 1 base and J by 8 bases, with 21 bases left in between. CDR3 length equals 16 residues. For the CDR3, the DNA is TGTGCCAGCAGCTTAGGGCGAACGGGAGACTACGAAAAGCAGTACTTC. Translating it yields CASSLGRTGDYEKQYF.

This clone turned up a few times. With a much larger clone just one base away, this may be a read error. The rearrangement uses TRBV29-1 and TRBJ2-7; 10 bases are shared with TRBD1. The CDR3 totals 14 residues. Germline-derived CDR1 and CDR2 are SQVTM and ANQGSEA. The CDR3 sequence: CSVASGQGLNEQHF. DNA for the CDR3: TGCAGCGTTGCATCGGGACAGGGGCTAAACGAGCAGCACTTC.

This clone appeared many times. The chain recombines TRBV5-1 with TRBJ2-7, with TRBD2 identical over 11 bases. CDR1 is SGHRS, CDR2 YFSETQ, per germline. J gave up 2 bases and V 4 bases, and 14 bases lay outside the gene matches. The CDR3 has 18 amino acids. DNA of the CDR3: TGCGCCAGCAGCATCTTATTTACTAGCGGGAGACCTACCTACGAGCAGTACTTC. Protein: CASSILFTSGRPTYEQYF.

The rearrangement uses TRBV5-1 and TRBJ1-1; 7 bases are a match to TRBD1. Germline V CDR1 and CDR2: SGHRS, YFSETQ. V was pared by 4 bases and J by 4 bases, with 16 bases of the junction left unmatched. The CDR3 spans 17 residues. DNA of the CDR3: TGCGCCAGCAGCAAGGGACAGTGGACACTCCAATGCACTGAAGCTTTCTTT. Its protein product is CASSKGQWTLQCTEAFF.

This clone showed up just a few times. The chain uses TRBV27 and TRBJ2-7; D remains ambiguous. Trimming removed 6 bases at V and 0 bases at J, with 12 bases between. Germline V gene lookup returns CDR1 MNHEY and CDR2 SMNVEV (reference sequence). CDR3 size: 14 residues. The CDR3: CASRGGMSSYEQYF. CDR3 DNA: TGTGCCAGCAGAGGTGGGATGAGCTCCTACGAGCAGTACTTC.